The text below deals with one T cell receptor beta chain. Its antigen is as yet unknown. Deep-level settings were used for running the assay. Original methodology: Junction-only sequences produced by ImmunoSEQ had no quality scores, so filtering differed. TCRdb's copy holds only in-frame clones and misses some; the assay was immunoSEQ multiplex PCR. V and J calls and clone size are as listed in that table; D and trimming were resolved from the DNA. The table shows about 550,000 clones, with around 95% occurring only once. Trimming left V 5 bases short and J 7 bases short, with 5 bases between. From germline, CDR1 is SGHAT and CDR2 FQNNGV. CDR3 length: 10 amino acids. This sample stems from a study of shared clonotypes between healthy human individuals. Study outcomes and limitations: Compared with clonotypes that all four donors shared, non-shared clonotypes had lower generation probabilities. An anticipated effect of sequencing depth on clonotype sharing among donors was recognized.

The naive CD8 fraction comprised CD45RO-negative cells positively selected for CCR7 and excluded terminally differentiated effector memory CD45RA+ cells. The source is a woman younger than 45 in good health. V and J are TRBV11-2 and TRBJ1-1; D ambiguous. Specimen: naive CD8+ T cells sorted from blood. CDR3 sequence: CASSEGEAFF. CDR3 coding DNA: TGTGCCAGCAGCGAAGGTGAAGCTTTCTTT.